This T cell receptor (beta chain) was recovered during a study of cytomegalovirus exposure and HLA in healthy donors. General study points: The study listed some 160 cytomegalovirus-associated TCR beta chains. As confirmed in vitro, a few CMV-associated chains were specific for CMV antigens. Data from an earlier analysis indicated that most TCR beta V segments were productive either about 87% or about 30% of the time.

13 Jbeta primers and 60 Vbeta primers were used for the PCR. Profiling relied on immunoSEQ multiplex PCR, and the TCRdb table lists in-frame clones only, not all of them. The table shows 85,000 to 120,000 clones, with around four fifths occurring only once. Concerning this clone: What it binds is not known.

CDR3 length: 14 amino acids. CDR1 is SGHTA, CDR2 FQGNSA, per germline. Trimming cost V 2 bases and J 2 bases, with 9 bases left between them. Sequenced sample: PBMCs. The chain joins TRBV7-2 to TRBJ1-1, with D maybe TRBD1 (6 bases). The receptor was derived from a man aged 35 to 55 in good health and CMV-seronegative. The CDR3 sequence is CASSLNRANTEAFF. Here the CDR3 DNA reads TGTGCCAGCAGCTTAAACAGGGCTAACACTGAAGCTTTCTTT.